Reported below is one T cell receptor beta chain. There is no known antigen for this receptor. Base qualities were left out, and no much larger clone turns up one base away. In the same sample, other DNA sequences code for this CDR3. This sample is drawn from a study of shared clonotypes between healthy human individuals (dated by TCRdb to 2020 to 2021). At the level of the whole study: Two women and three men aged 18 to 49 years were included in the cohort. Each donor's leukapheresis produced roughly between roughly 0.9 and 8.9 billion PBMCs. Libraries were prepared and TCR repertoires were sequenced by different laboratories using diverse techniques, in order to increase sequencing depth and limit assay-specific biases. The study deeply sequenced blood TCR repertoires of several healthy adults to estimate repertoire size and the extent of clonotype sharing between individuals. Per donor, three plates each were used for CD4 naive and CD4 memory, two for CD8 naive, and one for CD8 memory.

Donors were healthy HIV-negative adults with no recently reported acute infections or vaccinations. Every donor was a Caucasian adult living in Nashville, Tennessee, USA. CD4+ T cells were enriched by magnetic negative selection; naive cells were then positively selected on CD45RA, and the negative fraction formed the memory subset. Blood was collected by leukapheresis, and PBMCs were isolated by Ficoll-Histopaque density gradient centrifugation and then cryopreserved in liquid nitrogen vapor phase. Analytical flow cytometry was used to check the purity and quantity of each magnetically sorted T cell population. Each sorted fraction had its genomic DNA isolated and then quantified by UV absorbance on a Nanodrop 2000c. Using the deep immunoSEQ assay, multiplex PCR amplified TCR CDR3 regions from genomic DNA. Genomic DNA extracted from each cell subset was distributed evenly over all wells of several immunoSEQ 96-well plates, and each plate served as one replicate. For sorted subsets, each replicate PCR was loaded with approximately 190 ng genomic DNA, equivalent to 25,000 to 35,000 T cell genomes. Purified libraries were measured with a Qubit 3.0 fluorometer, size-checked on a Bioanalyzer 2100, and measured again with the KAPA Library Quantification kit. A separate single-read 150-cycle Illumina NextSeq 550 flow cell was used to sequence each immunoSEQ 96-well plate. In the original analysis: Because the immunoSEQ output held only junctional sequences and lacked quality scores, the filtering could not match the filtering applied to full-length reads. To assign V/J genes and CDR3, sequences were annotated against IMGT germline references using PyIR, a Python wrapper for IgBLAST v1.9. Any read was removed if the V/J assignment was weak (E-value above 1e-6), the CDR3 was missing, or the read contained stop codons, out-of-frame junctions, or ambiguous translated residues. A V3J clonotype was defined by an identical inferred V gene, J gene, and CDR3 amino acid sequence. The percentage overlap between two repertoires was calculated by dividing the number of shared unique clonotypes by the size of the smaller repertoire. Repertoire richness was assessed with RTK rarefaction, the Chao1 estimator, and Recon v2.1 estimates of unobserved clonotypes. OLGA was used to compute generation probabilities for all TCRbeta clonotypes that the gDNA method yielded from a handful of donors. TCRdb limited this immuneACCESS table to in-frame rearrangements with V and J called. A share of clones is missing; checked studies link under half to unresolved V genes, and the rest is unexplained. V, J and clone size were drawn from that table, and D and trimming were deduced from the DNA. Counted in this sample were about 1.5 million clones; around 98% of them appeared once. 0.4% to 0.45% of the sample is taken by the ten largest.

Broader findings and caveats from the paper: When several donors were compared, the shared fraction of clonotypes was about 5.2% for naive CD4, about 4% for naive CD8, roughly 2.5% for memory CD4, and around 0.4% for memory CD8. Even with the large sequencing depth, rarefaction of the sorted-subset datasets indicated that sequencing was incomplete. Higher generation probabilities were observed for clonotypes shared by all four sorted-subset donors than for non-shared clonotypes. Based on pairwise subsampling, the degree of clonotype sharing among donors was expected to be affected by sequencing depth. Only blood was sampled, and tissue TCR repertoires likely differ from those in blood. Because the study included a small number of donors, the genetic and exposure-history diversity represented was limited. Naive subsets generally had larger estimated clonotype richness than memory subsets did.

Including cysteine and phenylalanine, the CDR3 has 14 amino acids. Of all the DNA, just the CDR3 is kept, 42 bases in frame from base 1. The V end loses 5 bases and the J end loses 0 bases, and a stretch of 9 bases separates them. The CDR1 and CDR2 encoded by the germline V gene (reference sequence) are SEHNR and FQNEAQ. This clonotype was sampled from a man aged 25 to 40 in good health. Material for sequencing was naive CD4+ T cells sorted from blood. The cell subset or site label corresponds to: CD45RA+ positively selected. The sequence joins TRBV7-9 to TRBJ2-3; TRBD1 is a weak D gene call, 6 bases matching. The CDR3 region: CASSPGTSTDTQYF. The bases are TGTGCCAGCAGCCCAGGGACAAGCACAGATACGCAGTATTTT.